One and the same sample provided the 15 T cell receptor beta chains below, sequenced in a study of blood T cell repertoires in COVID-19. The assay was immunoSEQ multiplex PCR, and TCRdb's table has in-frame clones only and misses some. The repertoire has 250,000 to 350,000 clones, around 90% of them found once; the top ten carry about 1.7%. The sample consisted of PBMCs or T cells enriched from blood (not recorded which). The receptors here all came from a woman in her late teens or twenties with acute COVID-19.

V usage is TRBV5-4 and J usage is TRBJ2-1; no reliable D call. The V end was cut by 0 bases, the J end by 0 bases, with 13 bases between. CDR3 length equals 17 residues. From germline, CDR1 is SGHNT and CDR2 YYREEE (reference sequence). In nucleotides, the CDR3 is TGTGCCAGCAGCTTGGACGTACTGAGAAGCTCCTACAATGAGCAGTTCTTC. Translation: CASSLDVLRSSYNEQFF.

The chain combines TRBV6-5 with TRBJ2-1; a weak D match, TRBD2 (6 bases). Looked up from germline, CDR1 is MNHEY and CDR2 is SVGAGI. The CDR3 length is 11 residues. Trimming shortened V by 4 bases and J by 11 bases, and 9 bases separated the two germline ends. The chain's CDR3 is CASSLGGKQFF. In DNA, the CDR3 is TGTGCCAGCAGTTTGGGAGGTAAGCAGTTCTTC.

CDR3 coding DNA: TGTGCCAGCTCACCAGGGCCCCCCGGGGGCAATCAGCCCCAGCATTTT. It yields the protein CASSPGPPGGNQPQHF. The genes are TRBV18 and TRBJ1-5; D call uncertain. The CDR3 loop spans 16 amino acids. Trimming stripped 2 bases from V and 2 bases from J, with 13 bases between. Germline CDR1 reads KGHSH; CDR2 reads LQKENI.

This clone appeared a single time. The chain joins TRBV28 to TRBJ2-1; 11 nucleotides match TRBD2. CDR3 length equals 17 residues. The V segment lost 3 bases and the J segment 3 bases; nucleotides outside the gene matches: 7. The germline V gene has CDR1 MDHEN and CDR2 SYDVKM. The CDR3 is CASSFASTSGSYNEQFF. Here the CDR3 DNA reads TGTGCCAGCAGTTTTGCCTCTACTAGCGGGAGCTACAATGAGCAGTTCTTC.

The CDR3 bases are TGTGCCAGCAGCTCACAGGGTAGGTCGTCCTACAATGAGCAGTTCTTC. Its protein product is CASSSQGRSSYNEQFF. The chain uses TRBV7-2 and TRBJ2-1, with a possible D match to TRBD1 (6 bases). The CDR3 consists of 16 residues. CDR1 is SGHTA and CDR2 is FQGNSA in the germline V gene. Trimming cost V 4 bases and J 1 base, with 14 bases left between them.

The chain joins TRBV28 to TRBJ2-3; 9 bases are a match to TRBD2. Germline V gene data show CDR1 as MDHEN and CDR2 as SYDVKM. The CDR3 sequence is 16 residues long. J gave up 6 bases and V 2 bases, and 9 bases lay outside the gene matches. The CDR3 spells CASSLRGREGLDTQYF. The CDR3 bases are TGTGCCAGCAGTTTACGGGGGCGGGAGGGCCTGGATACGCAGTATTTT.

The V and J genes are TRBV18 and TRBJ2-2; 10 positions agree with TRBD1. This CDR3 comprises 16 residues. The V and J ends lost 3 bases and 5 bases, in that order; junction bases with no gene match: 6. CDR1 and CDR2 from the germline V gene are KGHSH and LQKENI. This CDR3 is CASSPPDRGRTGELFF. CDR3 DNA sequence: TGTGCCAGCTCACCTCCGGACAGGGGGAGAACCGGGGAGCTGTTTTTT.

The V call is TRBV9, the J call TRBJ1-1; D is unresolved. Trimming took 0 bases from V and 4 from J, leaving 16 bases between them. CDR1 and CDR2 (germline): SGDLS, YYNGEE. CDR3 length equals 16 residues. The CDR3 is CASSVAPVGGGTEAFF. CDR3 nucleotides: TGTGCCAGCAGCGTAGCCCCGGTGGGTGGCGGCACTGAAGCTTTCTTT. Supplemented by reference TRBV9 and TRBJ1-1, the full variable domain reads DSGVTQTPKHLITATGQRVTLRCSPRSGDLSVYWYQQSLDQGLQFLIQYYNGEERAKGNILERFSAQQFPDLHSELNLSSLELGDSALYFCASSVAPVGGGTEAFFGQGTRLTVV.

V usage is TRBV28 and J usage is TRBJ1-2; no firm D call. The germline V gene has CDR1 MDHEN and CDR2 SYDVKM. The V end lost 5 bases, the J end lost 4 bases, and 17 bases lay between the germline ends. CDR3 length: 15 residues. CDR3 bases: TGTGCCAGCAGTGAGTTCGGGAAGTACCTCTATGGCTACACCTTC. It specifies CASSEFGKYLYGYTF.

The count of this clone is one. The J gene is TRBJ1-2, the V gene TRBV3-1 (or the pseudogene TRBV3-2); D unclear. V was shortened by 4 bases and J by 4 bases, with 10 bases between the two germline ends. CDR1 and CDR2 from the germline V gene are LGHDT and YNNKEL (reference sequence). The length of the CDR3 is 13 residues. This chain's CDR3 is CASSREVFYGYTF. The CDR3 nucleotides are TGTGCCAGCAGCCGGGAGGTCTTCTATGGCTACACCTTC.

There are a few counts of this clone. The CDR3 loop is CASSQASSYNSPLHF. Here the CDR3 DNA reads TGTGCCAGTAGCCAGGCGAGCTCCTATAATTCACCCCTCCACTTT. The V gene is TRBV19, the J gene TRBJ1-6, with D unclear. This CDR3 is 15 amino acids long. V was shortened by 6 bases and J by 0 bases, with 9 bases between the two germline ends. The germline gives CDR1 LNHDA, CDR2 SQIVND (reference sequence).

The V call is TRBV19, the J call TRBJ1-5; TRBD1 matches 10 bases. Germline V gene lookup returns CDR1 LNHDA and CDR2 SQIVND (reference sequence). The CDR3 is made up of 14 amino acids. V gave up 10 bases and J gave up 6 bases; unmatched junction bases: 9. The chain's CDR3 is CATRQGAGGQPQHF. The DNA of the CDR3 is TGTGCCACCAGACAGGGGGCAGGGGGTCAGCCCCAGCATTTT. The variable domain in full, completed from reference TRBV19 and TRBJ1-5, reads DGGITQSPKYLFRKEGQNVTLSCEQNLNHDAMYWYRQDPGQGLRLIYYSQIVNDFQKGDIAEGYSVSREKKESFPLTVTSAQKNPTAFYLCATRQGAGGQPQHFGDGTRLSIL.

The V and J genes are TRBV9 and TRBJ2-1, with 8 bases fitting TRBD2. CDR1 is SGDLS and CDR2 is YYNGEE in the germline V gene. There are 15 residues in the CDR3. The V segment lost 0 bases and the J segment 5 bases; nucleotides outside the gene matches: 4. The DNA of the CDR3 is TGTGCCAGCAGCGTAGGGGGTAGCGGGAACAATGAGCAGTTCTTC. This translates into CASSVGGSGNNEQFF. The full variable domain, with the rest looked up from reference TRBV9 and TRBJ2-1, is DSGVTQTPKHLITATGQRVTLRCSPRSGDLSVYWYQQSLDQGLQFLIQYYNGEERAKGNILERFSAQQFPDLHSELNLSSLELGDSALYFCASSVGGSGNNEQFFGPGTRLTVL.

Only a few counts were recorded for this clone. The V call is TRBV2, the J call TRBJ1-4, with no clear D. The CDR3 runs to 15 residues. V gave up 2 bases and J gave up 7 bases, with 14 bases separating them. The V gene's germline CDR1 is SNHLY and CDR2 FYNNEI. The CDR3 nucleotides are TGTGCCAGCAGTGAAAGGCGAGGGAGGAGTGAAAAACTGTTTTTT. It encodes CASSERRGRSEKLFF.

The chain carries TRBV28 and TRBJ1-1, with D possibly matching TRBD1 (5 bases). Trimming pared 1 base from V and 4 bases from J, leaving 7 bases between. The CDR3 runs to 13 residues. Germline V gene data show CDR1 as MDHEN and CDR2 as SYDVKM. DNA for the CDR3: TGTGCCAGCAGTTTATTGGGGGGCACTGAAGCTTTCTTT. It translates to CASSLLGGTEAFF.